Listed here are 15 T cell receptor beta chains from one sample, sequenced in a study of blood T cell repertoires in COVID-19. TCRdb keeps only in-frame clones here, not all; method: immunoSEQ multiplex PCR. The sample lists under 200,000 clones; around four fifths were seen once. Specimen: peripheral blood. The receptors shown here come from a woman in her forties with acute or convalescent COVID-19.

This sequence joins TRBV27 and TRBJ2-7, with D perhaps matching TRBD2 (5 bases). The CDR3 runs to 15 residues. Trimming took 9 bases from V and 4 from J, leaving 22 bases between them. Germline assignment: CDR1 MNHEY and CDR2 SMNVEV (reference sequence). CDR3 region: CASRYKGEGLYEQYF. CDR3 bases: TGTGCCAGTAGGTATAAGGGCGAGGGTTTATACGAGCAGTACTTC.

V usage is TRBV19 and J usage is TRBJ1-3; D is unclear. Germline V gene lookup returns CDR1 LNHDA and CDR2 SQIVND (reference sequence). The CDR3 consists of 13 residues. Trimming stripped 3 bases from V and 3 bases from J, with 6 bases between. The CDR3, as DNA: TGTGCCAGTAGTATCCGGGATGGAAACACCATATATTTT. Encoded protein: CASSIRDGNTIYF. The entire variable domain, with the rest obtained from reference TRBV19 and TRBJ1-3, is as follows: DGGITQSPKYLFRKEGQNVTLSCEQNLNHDAMYWYRQDPGQGLRLIYYSQIVNDFQKGDIAEGYSVSREKKESFPLTVTSAQKNPTAFYLCASSIRDGNTIYFGEGSWLTVV.

The V call is TRBV7-9, the J call TRBJ1-5, with 7 bases aligning to TRBD1. Trimming cost V 5 bases and J 5 bases; bases outside gene matches: 9. The CDR3 totals 15 residues. Looked up from germline, CDR1 is SEHNR and CDR2 is FQNEAQ (reference sequence). Here the CDR3 DNA reads TGTGCCAGCAGCCTTACAGGGGCCGCGGATCAGCCCCAGCATTTT. It specifies CASSLTGAADQPQHF.

V and J are TRBV6-5 and TRBJ2-6; possibly TRBD2 for D (5 bases). V was shortened by 2 bases and J by 2 bases, with 10 bases between the two germline ends. Per the germline V gene, CDR1 is MNHEY and CDR2 is SVGAGI. This CDR3 comprises 16 residues. The CDR3 DNA reads as TGTGCCAGCAGTTACAGGAGGCAGGCTGGGGCCAACGTCCTGACTTTC. Translated: CASSYRRQAGANVLTF.

V and J are TRBV7-8 and TRBJ2-7; 7 bases match TRBD2. The V gene end was trimmed by 1 base and the J gene end by 5 bases; junction bases not matched to a gene: 5. CDR3 length: 14 amino acids. The germline V gene encodes CDR1 SGHVS and CDR2 FQNEAQ. The CDR3 reads CASSLVGGSDEQYF. In DNA form, the CDR3 reads TGTGCCAGCAGCTTAGTCGGCGGGAGCGACGAGCAGTACTTC.

The chain carries TRBV19 and TRBJ2-1, with 12 bases fitting TRBD2. The germline CDR1 and CDR2 sequences are LNHDA and SQIVND (reference sequence). This CDR3 has 15 residues. With 6 bases clipped from V and 5 bases from J, the junction kept 5 bases outside the gene matches. This CDR3 reads CASRPTSGGNNEQFF. As DNA, the CDR3 is TGTGCCAGTAGACCAACTAGCGGGGGGAACAATGAGCAGTTCTTC. The variable domain in full, completed from reference TRBV19 and TRBJ2-1, reads DGGITQSPKYLFRKEGQNVTLSCEQNLNHDAMYWYRQDPGQGLRLIYYSQIVNDFQKGDIAEGYSVSREKKESFPLTVTSAQKNPTAFYLCASRPTSGGNNEQFFGPGTRLTVL.

V and J are TRBV7-3 and TRBJ1-5, with a possible D match to TRBD1 (6 bases). From germline, CDR1 is SGHTA and CDR2 FQGTGA. The CDR3 is 15 residues long. Trimming removed 3 bases at V and 11 bases at J, with 20 bases between. For the CDR3, the DNA is TGTGCCAGCAGCTTCGGGCAGGGGAAAGATGGGGCCCAGCATTTT. It is translated as CASSFGQGKDGAQHF. The full variable domain, completed using reference TRBV7-3 and TRBJ1-5, is GAGVSQTPSNKVTEKGKYVELRCDPISGHTALYWYRQSLGQGPEFLIYFQGTGAADDSGLPNDRFFAVRPEGSVSTLKIQRTERGDSAVYLCASSFGQGKDGAQHFGDGTRLSIL.

The chain has TRBV18 and TRBJ1-4, with a weak D call TRBD1 (5 bases). V was clipped by 3 bases and J by 4 bases, with 18 bases between them. Germline loops: CDR1 KGHSH, CDR2 LQKENI. The CDR3 is made up of 17 amino acids. CDR3 in amino acids: CASSPTKAAGINEKLFF. The CDR3 DNA reads as TGTGCCAGCTCACCCACAAAGGCGGCAGGGATTAATGAAAAACTGTTTTTT.

The J gene is TRBJ2-5, the V gene TRBV7-8; D is perhaps TRBD2 (6 bases). Germline V gene sequence: CDR1 SGHVS, CDR2 FQNEAQ. V lost 3 bases, J lost 2 bases, and 16 bases lay in between. This CDR3 comprises 16 residues. DNA of the CDR3: TGTGCCAGCAGCTTTTTGGGCGGGGCCATACAAGAGACCCAGTACTTC. Its translation: CASSFLGGAIQETQYF.

This chain links TRBV6-5 with TRBJ1-2, with a possible D match to TRBD1 (5 bases). Germline V gene data show CDR1 as MNHEY and CDR2 as SVGAGI. The V and J ends lost 7 bases and 4 bases respectively, with 19 bases between them. This CDR3 contains 15 residues. The CDR3 DNA is TGTGCCAGCACCCTCGGGATAGGGGAGGGCTATGGCTACACCTTC. This codes for CASTLGIGEGYGYTF.

This chain connects TRBV9 to TRBJ2-1; 9 positions match TRBD2. Per the germline V gene, CDR1 is SGDLS and CDR2 is YYNGEE. J was trimmed by 2 bases and V by 0 bases; bases with no gene match: 3. CDR3 size: 16 residues. The CDR3 DNA reads TGTGCCAGCAGCGTAGAGGCGGGGGGGCCCTACAATGAGCAGTTCTTC. Protein sequence: CASSVEAGGPYNEQFF.

This sequence joins TRBV7-9 and TRBJ1-6; D remains unclear. Germline-derived CDR1 and CDR2 are SEHNR and FQNEAQ (reference sequence). This CDR3 is 11 amino acids long. Trimming left V 7 bases short and J 8 bases short, with 6 bases between. CDR3 loop: CASTADSPLHF. CDR3 nucleotides: TGTGCCAGCACAGCGGATTCACCCCTCCACTTT.

The rearrangement joins TRBV6-5 to TRBJ1-6, with D unresolved. CDR1 and CDR2 from the germline V gene are MNHEY and SVGAGI. The CDR3 sequence is 14 residues long. The V gene lost 2 bases and the J gene lost 10 bases, with 12 bases spanning the gap. This CDR3 is CASSYLGSRSPLHF. The CDR3 DNA is TGTGCCAGCAGTTACCTGGGGAGTCGGTCACCCCTCCACTTT.

This clone was detected only a few times. This chain connects TRBV2 to TRBJ1-5; no reliable D call. Germline V gene sequence: CDR1 SNHLY, CDR2 FYNNEI. Trimming removed 7 bases from V and 0 bases from J, with 10 bases in between. CDR3 length: 14 amino acids. CDR3 bases: TGTGCCAGCAACCCGGGGTATAGCAATCAGCCCCAGCATTTT. Its translation is CASNPGYSNQPQHF. The variable domain in full, with the rest retrieved from reference TRBV2 and TRBJ1-5, is EPEVTQTPSHQVTQMGQEVILRCVPISNHLYFYWYRQILGQKVEFLVSFYNNEISEKSEIFDDQFSVERPDGSNFTLKIRSTKLEDSAMYFCASNPGYSNQPQHFGDGTRLSIL.

V and J are TRBV3-1 (or the pseudogene TRBV3-2) and TRBJ1-2; 7 nucleotides align to TRBD1. The trim removed 4 bases at V and 7 bases at J, leaving 3 bases unmatched. CDR3 length equals 12 residues. CDR1 and CDR2 (germline): LGHDT, YNNKEL (reference sequence). CDR3 in amino acids: CASSPTGSGYTF. DNA for the CDR3: TGTGCCAGCAGCCCGACAGGGAGTGGCTACACCTTC.